The 13 T cell receptor beta chains reported below all come from one sample, sequenced in a study of CXCR3-negative and CXCR3-positive naive CD8 T cells. Libraries of TRB cDNA were made by 5' RACE and carried UMIs. No DNA is given; TCRdb re-called the 5' RACE reads and lists each CDR3 protein once. This listing includes approximately 70,000 distinct CDR3 sequences. The sample consisted of naive CXCR3- CD8+ T cells from blood. Subset given: CD45RO-CCR7+CD27+CD95- naive CD8+ T cells lacking CXCR3 (TNR3-). These receptors all come from a human donor in good health. Some clones in this sample may be carry-over from other donors' samples.

V gene TRBV7-9 combines with J gene TRBJ2-1. The length of the CDR3 is 15 residues. In germline, CDR1 is SEHNR, CDR2 FQNEAQ (reference sequence). The CDR3 is CASSLSGATYNEQFF.

The chain uses TRBV12-3 or TRBV12-4 and TRBJ2-2. The CDR3 has 12 residues. Here the CDR3 reads CASTPFGGELFF.

The chain links TRBV21-1 to TRBJ2-4; TCRdb proposes TRBD2, but this gene call is untestable without DNA. TRBV21-1 is a documented pseudogene. The CDR3 totals 15 residues. CDR3 region: CASSKTSGSVNIQYF.

This chain connects TRBV6-5 to TRBJ1-5; TCRdb proposes TRBD1, but this gene call is untestable without DNA. This CDR3 contains 14 residues. In germline, CDR1 is MNHEY, CDR2 SVGAGI. CDR3 region: CASSPFGGQQPQHF.

This chain uses TRBV4-1 with TRBJ1-6. CDR3 size: 14 residues. CDR1 is MGHRA, CDR2 YSYEKL, per germline. This CDR3 is CASSQEDETTPLHF.

The chain couples TRBV9 to TRBJ2-2. This CDR3 is 14 amino acids long. Per the germline V gene, CDR1 is SGDLS and CDR2 is YYNGEE. CDR3 loop: CASSVTSGTGELFF. The full variable domain, in which reference TRBV9 and TRBJ2-2 provide the parts outside the CDR3, is DSGVTQTPKHLITATGQRVTLRCSPRSGDLSVYWYQQSLDQGLQFLIQYYNGEERAKGNILERFSAQQFPDLHSELNLSSLELGDSALYFCASSVTSGTGELFFGEGSRLTVL.

The J gene is TRBJ2-7, the V gene TRBV25-1; TCRdb calls TRBD1, which cannot be checked without DNA. CDR3 length: 14 amino acids. Looked up from germline, CDR1 is MGHDK and CDR2 is SYGVNS. The CDR3: CASSINRGAYEQYF.

J is TRBJ2-2 and V is TRBV29-1; no DNA is available, so the TRBD2 call from TCRdb remains unchecked. The CDR3 has 16 residues. CDR1 and CDR2 from the germline V gene are SQVTM and ANQGSEA. The CDR3 region is CSAAGLAGGNTGELFF.

The chain is built from TRBV5-1 and TRBJ2-2; the D call of TRBD1 rests on TCRdb alone, since no DNA is present to check it. The CDR3 is 15 amino acids. Germline CDR1 and CDR2: SGHRS and YFSETQ. The chain's CDR3 is CASRDSGEGTGELFF.

The V gene is TRBV5-1, the J gene TRBJ1-1; the D call of TRBD1 rests on TCRdb alone, since no DNA is present to check it. This CDR3 comprises 14 residues. Germline CDR1 and CDR2: SGHRS and YFSETQ. The CDR3 sequence: CASSLIGPGTEAFF.

This chain connects TRBV9 to TRBJ2-1; TCRdb reports TRBD2, a call that lacks DNA to check it against. The germline V gene encodes CDR1 SGDLS and CDR2 YYNGEE. The CDR3 totals 14 residues. This chain's CDR3 is CASSDGPTSGEQFF.

The chain couples TRBV28 to TRBJ1-1; lacking DNA, the TRBD1 call made by TCRdb goes unchecked. Germline lookup yields CDR1 MDHEN and CDR2 SYDVKM. The CDR3 runs to 14 residues. CDR3 amino acids: CASSGTGGYTEAFF.

V and J are TRBV29-1 and TRBJ1-2; TCRdb reports TRBD1, a call that lacks DNA to check it against. The CDR3 consists of 15 residues. Germline loops: CDR1 SQVTM, CDR2 ANQGSEA. CDR3 protein: CSVEDPAGGEYGYTF.